One sample yielded the 16 T cell receptor beta chains listed below, sequenced in a study of blood T cell repertoires in COVID-19. Clones were sequenced by immunoSEQ multiplex PCR, and TCRdb holds only the in-frame ones, with some missing. Of 150,000 to 200,000 clones listed, approximately 80% were seen once; the top ten hold approximately 15%. Sequencing was done on a sample of peripheral blood. The receptors shown here come from a woman aged 80 or older with acute or convalescent COVID-19.

This chain joins TRBV18 and TRBJ1-1, with D maybe TRBD1 (6 bases). From germline, CDR1 is KGHSH and CDR2 LQKENI. V lost 5 bases, J lost 7 bases, and 11 bases lay in between. This CDR3 contains 12 residues. The chain's CDR3 is CASSIGGDEAFF. The DNA for the CDR3 is TGTGCCAGCTCAATAGGGGGGGATGAAGCTTTCTTT.

The chain links TRBV24-1 to TRBJ1-5, with 11 positions matching TRBD1. The CDR3 loop spans 17 amino acids. V dropped 2 bases and J dropped 4; count of bases not matched to a gene: 6. CDR1 and CDR2 from the germline V gene are KGHDR and SFDVKD. CDR3 DNA: TGTGCCACCAGTGATTCAAGGACAGGGGGCCCAAATCAGCCCCAGCATTTT. It yields the protein CATSDSRTGGPNQPQHF.

This chain connects TRBV7-3 to TRBJ2-1; the match to TRBD1 covers 8 bases. Germline assignment: CDR1 SGHTA and CDR2 FQGTGA. Trimming cost V 5 bases and J 6 bases; bases outside gene matches: 6. This CDR3 contains 14 residues. The CDR3 bases are TGTGCCAGCAGCCCCGGACAGGGTAGCAATGAGCAGTTCTTC. This translates into CASSPGQGSNEQFF.

The V and J genes are TRBV9 and TRBJ1-6, with 10 nucleotides matching TRBD1. J gave up 10 bases and V 3 bases, and 7 bases lay outside the gene matches. The length of the CDR3 is 15 residues. The germline gives CDR1 SGDLS, CDR2 YYNGEE. CDR3 nucleotides: TGTGCCAGCAGCGCTCCGGGACAGGGGCTCTCACCCCTCCACTTT. Translating gives CASSAPGQGLSPLHF.

This chain links TRBV19 with TRBJ1-3, with unresolved D. The CDR3 has 13 amino acids. The germline gives CDR1 LNHDA, CDR2 SQIVND (reference sequence). V lost 5 bases to trimming and J lost 6 bases, with 11 bases between them. CDR3 coding DNA: TGTGCCAGTAGTGGAGGACGAATAAACACCATATATTTT. This translates into CASSGGRINTIYF.

This clone was found a few times. The chain joins TRBV29-1 to TRBJ1-3; maybe TRBD1 (5 bases). V dropped 0 bases and J dropped 5 bases, with 11 bases sitting between them. The CDR3 consists of 14 residues. Germline V gene data show CDR1 as SQVTM and CDR2 as ANQGSEA. The CDR3 DNA reads as TGCAGCGTTGAAGATGAGTACAGGAGAAACACCATATATTTT. Translating it yields CSVEDEYRRNTIYF. The full variable domain, in which reference TRBV29-1 and TRBJ1-3 provide the parts outside the CDR3, is SAVISQKPSRDICQRGTSLTIQCQVDSQVTMMFWYRQQPGQSLTLIATANQGSEATYESGFVIDKFPISRPNLTFSTLTVSNMSPEDSSIYLCSVEDEYRRNTIYFGEGSWLTVV.

The chain links TRBV24-1 to TRBJ2-1; TRBD2 matches 7 bases. J was trimmed by 6 bases and V by 4 bases; bases with no gene match: 8. CDR3 length: 15 amino acids. Germline loops: CDR1 KGHDR, CDR2 SFDVKD. The CDR3 sequence: CATSEPGGGFNEQFF. As DNA, the CDR3 is TGTGCCACCAGTGAGCCTGGGGGAGGGTTCAATGAGCAGTTCTTC.

This clone was seen just once. The chain joins TRBV19 to TRBJ1-1, with D possibly being TRBD1 (6 bases). From germline, CDR1 is LNHDA and CDR2 SQIVND (reference sequence). CDR3 length: 15 residues. Trimming shortened V by 5 bases and J by 1 base, and 14 bases separated the two germline ends. The DNA of the CDR3 is TGTGCCAGTAGTCCCCGGGCACAGGGGAACACTGAAGCTTTCTTT. This codes for CASSPRAQGNTEAFF.

The V gene is TRBV4-2, the J gene TRBJ1-2; 7 bases fit TRBD1. Germline V gene sequence: CDR1 LGHNA, CDR2 YNFKEQ. The V segment lost 0 bases and the J segment 7 bases; nucleotides outside the gene matches: 8. This CDR3 has 15 amino acids. The CDR3 sequence: CASSQDRGGAAGYTF. The CDR3, as DNA: TGTGCCAGCAGCCAAGATCGAGGGGGCGCCGCTGGCTACACCTTC.

The chain employs TRBV6-4 and TRBJ2-1, with 7 bases identical to TRBD2. This CDR3 has 14 amino acids. CDR1 and CDR2 from the germline V gene are MRHNA and SNTAGT. V gave up 6 bases and J gave up 9 bases; unmatched junction bases: 11. The DNA of the CDR3 is TGTGCCAGCAGCCCCGGGGAGGGGTCCGGTGAGCAGTTCTTC. Its translation: CASSPGEGSGEQFF.

This clone was recorded only once. This chain joins TRBV2 and TRBJ1-1; no clear D gene. This CDR3 has 13 residues. Per germline, CDR1 SNHLY and CDR2 FYNNEI. Deletions cut 8 bases from V and 5 bases from J, with 15 bases between. CDR3 DNA sequence: TGTGCCAGCCGTGGCCAGCCGGGAACTGAAGCTTTCTTT. Protein product: CASRGQPGTEAFF.

The chain links TRBV28 to TRBJ2-1, with TRBD2 as a possible D gene (6 bases). Germline CDR1 and CDR2: MDHEN and SYDVKM. CDR3 length equals 15 residues. V was trimmed by 11 bases and J by 4 bases, leaving 21 bases between them. In nucleotides, the CDR3 is TGTGCCGGAGGGATACGGGGGAAGCCTTACAATGAGCAGTTCTTC. Translated, it gives CAGGIRGKPYNEQFF.

J is TRBJ2-7 and V is TRBV27; 9 bases are a match to TRBD1. V was clipped by 6 bases and J by 4 bases; unmatched bases: 7. The CDR3 spans 14 residues. Germline V gene lookup returns CDR1 MNHEY and CDR2 SMNVEV (reference sequence). The CDR3 nucleotides read TGTGCCAGCAGCCGCGACAGGGGGAAATACGAGCAGTACTTC. Encoded protein: CASSRDRGKYEQYF.

This clone was seen once. The chain employs TRBV12-3 or TRBV12-4 and TRBJ1-1, with a weak D call TRBD1 (5 bases). The CDR3 sequence is 12 residues long. V lost 4 bases to trimming and J lost 6 bases, with 9 bases between them. DNA for the CDR3: TGTGCCAGCAGTTGGGTGGGGCCTGAAGCTTTCTTT. Residues: CASSWVGPEAFF.

The genes are TRBV7-2 and TRBJ1-5; perhaps TRBD1 as D (5 bases). Trimming stripped 5 bases from V and 1 base from J, with 6 bases between. The CDR3 covers 13 residues. Germline V lookup: CDR1 SGHTA, CDR2 FQGNSA. The CDR3 loop is CASSRGSNQPQHF. CDR3 nucleotide sequence: TGTGCCAGCAGCCGGGGGAGCAATCAGCCCCAGCATTTT.

This chain connects TRBV9 to TRBJ1-6, with D unclear. Germline V gives CDR1 SGDLS, CDR2 YYNGEE. This CDR3 has 15 residues. The V end lost 0 bases, the J end lost 7 bases, and 11 bases lay between the germline ends. CDR3 amino acids: CASSVGEGLNSPLHF. The CDR3 DNA reads as TGTGCCAGCAGCGTAGGGGAGGGTTTGAATTCACCCCTCCACTTT.